A selection of T cell receptor beta chains follows, all from one sample in a study of response to subunit inactivated influenza vaccine. TCRdb reanalysed the RT-PCR reads using MiXCR and keeps one entry per CDR3 protein. Of 700,000 to 800,000 distinct CDR3 sequences detected, around a sixth appear once; the ten largest clones hold roughly 10%. The sample was PBMCs from blood, taken more than 4 days after vaccination. The receptor source for this set is a man aged 45-65 years who received an inactivated influenza vaccine. The CDR3 runs from the conserved cysteine through the conserved F or W. A D gene is named only where the DNA matches it firmly. A clone size is listed for some rows: how often the clone was seen (once, few, many), or a class if it is expanded.

DNA,CDR3,D,size,V,J
TGTGCCAGCAGCCAAGGTTGGGTAAGGGAGCTGTTTTTT,CASSQGWVRELFF,NA,NA,TRBV3-1,TRBJ2-2
TGTGCCAGCAGCTTAAAACTGGGGGCGGACGGCTACACCTTC,CASSLKLGADGYTF,NA,NA,TRBV7-9,TRBJ1-2
TGCGCCAGCAGCTTGGAGGGGCAGGTCTCAGATACGCAGTATTTT,CASSLEGQVSDTQYF,NA,NA,TRBV5-1,TRBJ2-3
TGCAGCGTTGGGATGGCTAGCACAGATACGCAGTATTTT,CSVGMASTDTQYF,NA,many,TRBV29-1,TRBJ2-3
TGTGCCAGCAGCCTACAGGGGGGGCTTTACGAGCAGTACTTC,CASSLQGGLYEQYF,NA,NA,TRBV7-8,TRBJ2-7
TGCGCCAGCAGCCAAGAAAGCCAGGGAAGAGAAGGCTACACCTTC,CASSQESQGREGYTF,NA,NA,TRBV4-3,TRBJ1-2
TGTGCCAGCAGCTTGGCCGAGCCCTTAAGGGGTCTCCACTTT,CASSLAEPLRGLHF,NA,NA,TRBV5-5,TRBJ1-6
TGCAGTGCCGTGACAGGGGGCCCAGATACGCAGTATTTT,CSAVTGGPDTQYF,TRBD1,many,TRBV20-1,TRBJ2-3
TGTGCCAGCAGTCCACCGGGACGCGGAACCTACGAGCAGTACTTC,CASSPPGRGTYEQYF,NA,NA,TRBV12-3/TRBV12-4,TRBJ2-7
TGCAGCTCCCGACCGACAGGGGTCACAGATACGCAGTATTTT,CSSRPTGVTDTQYF,TRBD1,NA,TRBV29-1,TRBJ2-3
TGTGCCAGCAGCCTTGGGACAGCCTCAGGGAACATTCAGTACTTC,CASSLGTASGNIQYF,TRBD1,NA,TRBV7-2,TRBJ2-4
TGTGCCAGCAGCTTATACAGGGTCTCCTACGAGCAGTACTTC,CASSLYRVSYEQYF,NA,many,TRBV7-2,TRBJ2-7
TGTGCCAGCCGGGGGGCAACAAAGCGGGGCTACACCTTC,CASRGATKRGYTF,NA,NA,TRBV18,TRBJ1-2
TGTGCCAGCAGAGACAGGGGGCGTCTGGAAGAAAAACTGTTTTTT,CASRDRGRLEEKLFF,TRBD1,NA,TRBV7-8,TRBJ1-4
TGTGTCAGCAGTTTTCCATCAGGGGCTTCGACCAATGAGCAGTTCTTC,CVSSFPSGASTNEQFF,NA,NA,TRBV28,TRBJ2-1
TGTGCCAGCAGCCCTTTAGACACCGGGGAGCTGTTTTTT,CASSPLDTGELFF,NA,many,TRBV28,TRBJ2-2
TGCGCCAGCAGCTTGTTGACCGGGACGGCCACAGATACGCAGTATTTT,CASSLLTGTATDTQYF,NA,few,TRBV5-1,TRBJ2-3
TGTGCCAGCAGTATCGGCGGGAGTCGAAATGAGCAGTTCTTC,CASSIGGSRNEQFF,TRBD2,NA,TRBV11-3,TRBJ2-1
TGCAGTGCTAGTTTAGGGGACTCCGGCACCCAGTACTTC,CSASLGDSGTQYF,NA,few,TRBV20-1,TRBJ2-5
TGTGCCAGCAGCTTAGCCGGTTGGGACATCAGCGAGCAGTACTTC,CASSLAGWDISEQYF,NA,few,TRBV7-9,TRBJ2-7
TGTGCCAGCAGTTCCTATATGGAAGGGAGCTACACCTTC,CASSSYMEGSYTF,NA,NA,TRBV6-5,TRBJ1-2
TGTGCCAGCAGTGAAGCGACGGGGCCTCAAGAGACCCAGTACTTC,CASSEATGPQETQYF,NA,NA,TRBV2,TRBJ2-5
TGTGCCAGCAGTGAGGGAAGGGGCAAACCTGGGGCCAACGTCCTGACTTTC,CASSEGRGKPGANVLTF,NA,NA,TRBV25-1,TRBJ2-6
TGTGCCAGCAGCTTTCAGGGGGCTTCCTACAATGAGCAGTTCTTC,CASSFQGASYNEQFF,TRBD1,NA,TRBV7-2,TRBJ2-1
TGTGCCAGCAGCCAAGGCCCTAGCGGGAGCCCCAGGTGGAACGAGCAGTACTTC,CASSQGPSGSPRWNEQYF,TRBD2,few,TRBV4-2,TRBJ2-7
TGTGCCAGCAGGCCGCGGGATGAAGAGACCCAGTACTTC,CASRPRDEETQYF,NA,many,TRBV6-2/TRBV6-3,TRBJ2-5
TGTGCCAGCAGTCGACGACAGGGAGAGTACAATGAGCAGTTCTTC,CASSRRQGEYNEQFF,TRBD1,many,TRBV6-1,TRBJ2-1
TGTGCCAGCGCCCCACTCCGGAAATCTGGAAACACCATATATTTT,CASAPLRKSGNTIYF,NA,few,TRBV6-1,TRBJ1-3
TGTGCCAGCAGTTTAGGTGGCCTTACTAATTCACCCCTCCACTTT,CASSLGGLTNSPLHF,NA,NA,TRBV28,TRBJ1-6
TGTGCCAGCAGCGTAGGAGCATCCTCCTCCTACAATGAGCAGTTCTTC,CASSVGASSSYNEQFF,NA,few,TRBV9,TRBJ2-1
TGTGCCAGCAGCCCGGGCCTTACCAGGGGTTCGAACTTTTCACCCCTCCACTTT,CASSPGLTRGSNFSPLHF,NA,NA,TRBV3-1,TRBJ1-6
TGTGCCAGCAGTTTCGCCAGGTACTATGGCTACACCTTC,CASSFARYYGYTF,NA,few,TRBV28,TRBJ1-2
TGTGCCAGCAGCTTAGGGCTTCAATTCAATGAGCAGTTCTTC,CASSLGLQFNEQFF,NA,few,TRBV7-2,TRBJ2-1
TGTGCCAGCAGCTTCCGGGACCGAACAGATACGCAGTATTTT,CASSFRDRTDTQYF,NA,few,TRBV28,TRBJ2-3
TGTGCCAGCACCCGACAGCGCAAAGAGACCCAGTACTTC,CASTRQRKETQYF,NA,few,TRBV7-8,TRBJ2-5
TGTGCCAGCAGCCTAGTGGGGCTAGTCGGCTCCTACAATGAGCAGTTCTTC,CASSLVGLVGSYNEQFF,NA,NA,TRBV7-2,TRBJ2-1
TGCGCCAGCAGCCAAGAACCACAGGGGTACTATGGCTACACCTTC,CASSQEPQGYYGYTF,TRBD1,few,TRBV4-3,TRBJ1-2
TGTGCCAGTGGGACAGGCCGGGAAACGAGTGGCTACACCTTC,CASGTGRETSGYTF,TRBD1,NA,TRBV2,TRBJ1-2
TGTGCCAGCAGACCCAGGACAGGGCGGGTCCAAGAGACCCAGTACTTC,CASRPRTGRVQETQYF,TRBD1,NA,TRBV6-2/TRBV6-3,TRBJ2-5
TGTGCCAGCAGCTTTACCGGGAATAGGGGTGAGCAGTTCTTC,CASSFTGNRGEQFF,NA,NA,TRBV7-2,TRBJ2-1
TGCAGTGCCCCACCCCAACTTTCTTACAATGAGCAGTTCTTC,CSAPPQLSYNEQFF,NA,few,TRBV20-1,TRBJ2-1
TGCGCCAGCAGCCAGGCGACAGGGCTCAGCGCCTACGAGCAGTACTTC,CASSQATGLSAYEQYF,TRBD1,NA,TRBV4-3,TRBJ2-7
TGTGCCAGCAGTTTCGACAGAGGCATTCAGTACTTC,CASSFDRGIQYF,NA,many,TRBV6-6,TRBJ2-4
TGCAGTGCTAGAGGGCCGGGGGGGGACATTCAGTACTTC,CSARGPGGDIQYF,TRBD2,many,TRBV20-1,TRBJ2-4
TGTGCCACCAGCGACGGACTAGCGGGAGTGTACGAGCAGTACTTC,CATSDGLAGVYEQYF,TRBD2,NA,TRBV15,TRBJ2-7
TGTGCCAGCAGCCTGACGCACAGGGGACCTTTCGAGCAGTACTTC,CASSLTHRGPFEQYF,TRBD1,NA,TRBV11-2,TRBJ2-7
TGTGCCAGCAGCTTATCGTCTAGCGGGACCTACGAGCAGTACTTC,CASSLSSSGTYEQYF,TRBD2,NA,TRBV7-9,TRBJ2-7
TGCAGTGCTAGAGATAAGGCTAGCGGGGTATACGAGCAGTACTTC,CSARDKASGVYEQYF,TRBD2,many,TRBV20-1,TRBJ2-7
TGTGCCACCAGCCCGATTGGGGGGACCCAGTACTTC,CATSPIGGTQYF,NA,NA,TRBV15,TRBJ2-5
TGTGCCAGCAGCGCCGACAACTCCTACGAGCAGTACTTC,CASSADNSYEQYF,NA,NA,TRBV9,TRBJ2-7
TGTGCCAGCAGCTTAGAGGGTAGCGGAAAAGAGACCCAGTACTTC,CASSLEGSGKETQYF,NA,NA,TRBV13,TRBJ2-5
TGTGCCACCAGCAGAGCCGGGTCCCGCACAGATACGCAGTATTTT,CATSRAGSRTDTQYF,NA,NA,TRBV15,TRBJ2-3
TGTGCCAGCAGCTCCCCGGGTCGGGATTCACCCCTCCACTTT,CASSSPGRDSPLHF,NA,NA,TRBV4-2,TRBJ1-6
TGCAGTGTTAAAACCGGGACAGGGACTCAGCCCCAGCATTTT,CSVKTGTGTQPQHF,TRBD1,NA,TRBV20-1,TRBJ1-5
TGTGCCACCAGTGATATGACAGGGGGCACTAGCGCGTACAATGAGCAGTTCTTC,CATSDMTGGTSAYNEQFF,TRBD1,few,TRBV24-1,TRBJ2-1
TGTGCCAGCAGATCGACAGGGAGCGGAAACACCATATATTTT,CASRSTGSGNTIYF,TRBD1,few,TRBV12-3/TRBV12-4,TRBJ1-3
TGCGCCACGTCGGACAGGGTACATGACGAGCAGTACTTC,CATSDRVHDEQYF,TRBD1,many,TRBV5-1,TRBJ2-7
TGTGCCACCAGGAACCAAGCAGGGTCCTACGAGCAGTACTTC,CATRNQAGSYEQYF,NA,few,TRBV6-1,TRBJ2-7
TGTGCCAGCAGCTTGGGACTCTATGAGCAGTTCTTC,CASSLGLYEQFF,NA,NA,TRBV7-2,TRBJ2-1